This T cell receptor (beta chain) stems from a study of shared T cell receptors in the human thymus. Here immunoSEQ multiplex PCR was the method, and the copy in TCRdb shows in-frame clones only, minus some. This table has 600,000 to 900,000 clones, approximately 83% appearing once. Germline CDR1 and CDR2: SEHNR and FQNEAQ (reference sequence). Trimming pared 5 bases from V and 0 bases from J, leaving 14 bases between. The CDR3 totals 16 residues. This sample was shared with a second study, whose subject was human thymus T cells. This second study notes: The sample donors, healthy Finnish infants, were having corrective surgery for congenital heart defects. Thymic and blood repertoires appeared to display a bias in their usage of V and J genes.

This sequence was found in a girl under three years old with a congenital heart defect. The rearrangement joins TRBV7-9 to TRBJ1-3; no reliable D call. Sample: thymocytes. This chain's CDR3 is CASSPSPRCSGNTIYF. The CDR3 nucleotides read TGTGCCAGCAGCCCCTCCCCCCGGTGCTCTGGAAACACCATATATTTT.